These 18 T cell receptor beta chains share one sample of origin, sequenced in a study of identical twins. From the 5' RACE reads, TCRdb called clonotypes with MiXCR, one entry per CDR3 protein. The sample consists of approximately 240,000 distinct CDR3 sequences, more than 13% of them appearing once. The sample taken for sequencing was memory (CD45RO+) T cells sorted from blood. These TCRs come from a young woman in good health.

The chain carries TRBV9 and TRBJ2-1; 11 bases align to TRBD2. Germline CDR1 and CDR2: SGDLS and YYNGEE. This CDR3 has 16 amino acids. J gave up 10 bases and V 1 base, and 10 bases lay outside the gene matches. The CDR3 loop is CASSVMELAGDREQFF. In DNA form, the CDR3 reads TGTGCCAGCAGCGTAATGGAACTAGCGGGAGATAGAGAGCAGTTCTTC.

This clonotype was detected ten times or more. The CDR3 region is CASSPGGNTGELFF. The CDR3 DNA reads as TGTGCCAGCAGTCCCGGGGGGAACACCGGGGAGCTGTTTTTT. The chain has TRBV7-8 and TRBJ2-2; D is perhaps TRBD2 (6 bases). Looked up from germline, CDR1 is SGHVS and CDR2 is FQNEAQ. The CDR3 contains 14 residues. V lost 6 bases and J 1 base, leaving 9 bases between the germline ends.

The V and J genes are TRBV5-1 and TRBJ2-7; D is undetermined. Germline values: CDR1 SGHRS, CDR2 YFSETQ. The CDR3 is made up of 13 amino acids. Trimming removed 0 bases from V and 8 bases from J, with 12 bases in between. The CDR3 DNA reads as TGCGCCAGCAGCTTGGAATCCCAGTTACAGCAGTACTTC. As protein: CASSLESQLQQYF.

CDR3 nucleotides: TGTGCCACAGAGAGAGTTCAGCAGTTCTTC. Protein sequence: CATERVQQFF. The chain uses TRBV28 and TRBJ2-1, with D unresolved. The CDR3 totals 10 residues. The V gene lost 10 bases and the J gene lost 11 bases, with 12 bases spanning the gap. CDR1 MDHEN and CDR2 SYDVKM come from the germline V gene.

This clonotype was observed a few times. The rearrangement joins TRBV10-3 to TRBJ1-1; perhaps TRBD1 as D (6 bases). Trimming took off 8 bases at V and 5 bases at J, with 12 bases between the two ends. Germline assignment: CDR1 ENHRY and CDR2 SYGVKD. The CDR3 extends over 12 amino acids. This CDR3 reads CAIAGATTEAFF. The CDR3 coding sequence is TGTGCCATCGCAGGGGCTACAACTGAAGCTTTCTTT.

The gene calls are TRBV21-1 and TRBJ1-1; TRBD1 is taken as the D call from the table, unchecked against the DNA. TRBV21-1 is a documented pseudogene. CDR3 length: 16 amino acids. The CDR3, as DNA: TGTGCCAGCAGCAAAGGAGCAGGGGGGCAGAACACTGAAGCTTTCTTT. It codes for CASSKGAGGQNTEAFF.

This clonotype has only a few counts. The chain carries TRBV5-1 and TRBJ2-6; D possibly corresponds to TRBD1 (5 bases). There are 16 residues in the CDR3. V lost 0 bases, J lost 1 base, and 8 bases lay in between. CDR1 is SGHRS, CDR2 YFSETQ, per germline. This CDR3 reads CASSLVAGSGANVLTF. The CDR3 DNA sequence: TGCGCCAGCAGCTTGGTGGCAGGGTCTGGGGCCAACGTCCTGACTTTC. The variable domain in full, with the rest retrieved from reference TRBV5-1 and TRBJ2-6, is KAGVTQTPRYLIKTRGQQVTLSCSPISGHRSVSWYQQTPGQGLQFLFEYFSETQRNKGNFPGRFSGRQFSNSRSEMNVSTLELGDSALYLCASSLVAGSGANVLTFGAGSRLTVL.

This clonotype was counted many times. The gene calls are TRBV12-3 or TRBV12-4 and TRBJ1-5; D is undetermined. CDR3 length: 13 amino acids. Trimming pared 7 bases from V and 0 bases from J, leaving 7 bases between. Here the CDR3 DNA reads TGTGCCAGCACAGGCCTTAGCAATCAGCCCCAGCATTTT. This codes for CASTGLSNQPQHF.

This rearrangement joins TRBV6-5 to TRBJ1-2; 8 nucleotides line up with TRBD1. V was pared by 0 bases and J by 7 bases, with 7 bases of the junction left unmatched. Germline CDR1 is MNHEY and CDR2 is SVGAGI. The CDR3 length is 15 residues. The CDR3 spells CASSYSGRGLSGYTF. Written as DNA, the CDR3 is TGTGCCAGCAGTTACTCGGGCAGGGGGCTTAGTGGCTACACCTTC.

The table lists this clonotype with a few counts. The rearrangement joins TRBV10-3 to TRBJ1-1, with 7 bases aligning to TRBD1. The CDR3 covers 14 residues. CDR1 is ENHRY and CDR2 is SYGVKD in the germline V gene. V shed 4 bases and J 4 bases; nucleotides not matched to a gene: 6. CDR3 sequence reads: CAISVSTGSTEAFF. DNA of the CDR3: TGTGCCATCAGTGTCTCGACAGGGAGCACTGAAGCTTTCTTT.

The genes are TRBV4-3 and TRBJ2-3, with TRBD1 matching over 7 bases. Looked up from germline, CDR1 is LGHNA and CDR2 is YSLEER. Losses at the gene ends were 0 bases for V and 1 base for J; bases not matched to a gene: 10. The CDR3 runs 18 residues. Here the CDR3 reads CASSQEIPTGHRTDTQYF. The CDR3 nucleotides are TGCGCCAGCAGCCAAGAGATCCCGACAGGGCACCGCACAGATACGCAGTATTTT.

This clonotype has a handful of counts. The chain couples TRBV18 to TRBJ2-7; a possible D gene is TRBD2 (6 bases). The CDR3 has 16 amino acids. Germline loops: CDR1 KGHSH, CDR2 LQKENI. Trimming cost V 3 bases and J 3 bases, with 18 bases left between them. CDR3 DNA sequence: TGTGCCAGCTCACCCCCCGGGGGTAGCACCATCTACGAGCAGTACTTC. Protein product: CASSPPGGSTIYEQYF.

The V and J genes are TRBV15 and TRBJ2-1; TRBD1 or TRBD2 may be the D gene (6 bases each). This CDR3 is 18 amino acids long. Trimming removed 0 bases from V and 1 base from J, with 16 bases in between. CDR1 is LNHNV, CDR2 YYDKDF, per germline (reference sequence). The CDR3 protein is CATSRDQYGGPSYNEQFF. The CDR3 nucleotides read TGTGCCACCAGCAGAGATCAATACGGGGGCCCTTCCTACAATGAGCAGTTCTTC. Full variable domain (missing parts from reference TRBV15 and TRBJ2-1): DAMVIQNPRYQVTQFGKPVTLSCSQTLNHNVMYWYQQKSSQAPKLLFHYYDKDFNNEADTPDNFQSRRPNTSFCFLDIRSPGLGDTAMYLCATSRDQYGGPSYNEQFFGPGTRLTVL.

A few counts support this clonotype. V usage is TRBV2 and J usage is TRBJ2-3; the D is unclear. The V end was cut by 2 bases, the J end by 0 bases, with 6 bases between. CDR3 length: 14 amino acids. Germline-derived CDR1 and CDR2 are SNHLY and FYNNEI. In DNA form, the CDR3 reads TGTGCCAGCAGTGAAATAGAGAGCACAGATACGCAGTATTTT. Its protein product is CASSEIESTDTQYF.

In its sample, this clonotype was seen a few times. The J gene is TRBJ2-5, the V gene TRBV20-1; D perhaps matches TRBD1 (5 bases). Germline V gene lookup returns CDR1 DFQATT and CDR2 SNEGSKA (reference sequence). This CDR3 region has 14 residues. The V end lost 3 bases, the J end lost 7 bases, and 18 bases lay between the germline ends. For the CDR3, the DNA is TGCAGTGCTAGGGCCGACAGTGGAGTAGGGACCCAGTACTTC. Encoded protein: CSARADSGVGTQYF.

The CDR3 DNA reads as TGCAGTGCTAGTACAGGGGGCCAAGAGACCCAGTACTTC. Translation: CSASTGGQETQYF. This chain links TRBV20-1 with TRBJ2-5; 8 positions agree with TRBD1. Germline lookup yields CDR1 DFQATT and CDR2 SNEGSKA (reference sequence). V lost 3 bases and J lost 1; bases outside the gene matches: 1. The CDR3 is 13 amino acids.

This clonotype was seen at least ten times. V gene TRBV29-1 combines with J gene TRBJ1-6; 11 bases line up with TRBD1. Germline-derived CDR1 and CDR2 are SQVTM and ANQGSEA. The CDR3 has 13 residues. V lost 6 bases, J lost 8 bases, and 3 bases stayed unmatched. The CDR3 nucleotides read TGCAGCGTGGGGACAGGGGGAGATTCACCCCTCCACTTT. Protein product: CSVGTGGDSPLHF. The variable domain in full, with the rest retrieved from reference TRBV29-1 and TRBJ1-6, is SAVISQKPSRDICQRGTSLTIQCQVDSQVTMMFWYRQQPGQSLTLIATANQGSEATYESGFVIDKFPISRPNLTFSTLTVSNMSPEDSSIYLCSVGTGGDSPLHFGNGTRLTVT.

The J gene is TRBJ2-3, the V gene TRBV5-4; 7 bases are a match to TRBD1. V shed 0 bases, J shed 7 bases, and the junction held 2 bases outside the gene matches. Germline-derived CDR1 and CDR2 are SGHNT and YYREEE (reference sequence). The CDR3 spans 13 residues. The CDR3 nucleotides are TGTGCCAGCAGCTTGGACAGGGGAAATACGCAGTATTTT. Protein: CASSLDRGNTQYF.